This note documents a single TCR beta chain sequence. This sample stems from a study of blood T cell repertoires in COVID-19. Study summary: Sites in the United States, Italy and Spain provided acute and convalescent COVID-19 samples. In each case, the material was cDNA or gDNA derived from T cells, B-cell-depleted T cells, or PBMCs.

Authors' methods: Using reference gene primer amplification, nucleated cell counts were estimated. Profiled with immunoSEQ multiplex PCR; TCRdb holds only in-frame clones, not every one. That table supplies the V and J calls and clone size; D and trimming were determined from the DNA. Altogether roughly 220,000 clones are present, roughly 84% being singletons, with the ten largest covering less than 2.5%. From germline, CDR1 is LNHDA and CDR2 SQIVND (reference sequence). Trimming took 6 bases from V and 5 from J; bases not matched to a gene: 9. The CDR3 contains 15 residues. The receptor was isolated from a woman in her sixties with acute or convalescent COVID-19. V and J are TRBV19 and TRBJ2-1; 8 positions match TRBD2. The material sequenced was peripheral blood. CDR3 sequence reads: CASRMGSAGDNEQFF. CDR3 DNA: TGTGCCAGTAGGATGGGGTCAGCGGGGGACAATGAGCAGTTCTTC.